Presented here are 13 T cell receptor beta chains from one specimen sequenced in a study of CD8 T cells in Susac syndrome. RNA, at roughly 0.5 to 1 ug, was reverse transcribed with random hexamers. TCRdb called the immunoSEQ multiplex PCR reads again in MiXCR, with one record for every CDR3 protein. The data contain some 300,000 distinct CDR3 sequences, roughly 85% of them seen just once; the ten biggest clones take up 0.21%. What was sequenced was CD8+ T cells from PBMCs. These receptors originate from a human donor with multiple sclerosis.

The genes are TRBV4-3 and TRBJ1-1, with 7 bases that match TRBD1. Germline-derived CDR1 and CDR2 are LGHNA and YSLEER. V shed 2 bases, J shed 1 base, and the junction held 7 bases outside the gene matches. The CDR3 runs 16 residues. In DNA, the CDR3 is TGCGCCAGCAGCCAAAACACAGGGGTGGGGAACACTGAAGCTTTCTTT. This translates into CASSQNTGVGNTEAFF.

This clonotype has only a few counts. The chain couples TRBV9 to TRBJ1-1; tentatively, D is TRBD1 (5 bases). V lost 0 bases to trimming and J lost 5 bases, with 11 bases between them. The length of the CDR3 is 14 residues. Germline CDR1 SGDLS, CDR2 YYNGEE. The CDR3 DNA reads TGTGCCAGCAGCGTAGGGGCAGGGTGGACTGAAGCTTTCTTT. Translating gives CASSVGAGWTEAFF.

The rearrangement joins TRBV14 to TRBJ2-3, with 8 positions matching TRBD1. V lost 7 bases, J lost 6 bases, and 15 bases stayed unmatched. Germline V CDR1 and CDR2: SGHDN, FVKESK. This CDR3 spans 16 amino acids. CDR3 residues: CASIASGRGLGDTQYF. CDR3 sequence (DNA): TGTGCCAGCATTGCCTCGGGCAGGGGGCTAGGGGATACGCAGTATTTT.

The J gene is TRBJ2-7, the V gene TRBV27; 15 bases map to TRBD2. This CDR3 contains 14 residues. The germline CDR1 and CDR2 sequences are MNHEY and SMNVEV (reference sequence). J gave up 7 bases and V 5 bases, and 3 bases lay outside the gene matches. CDR3 protein: CASSQGTSGREQYF. The CDR3 DNA follows: TGTGCCAGCAGTCAGGGGACTAGCGGGAGGGAGCAGTACTTC.

The chain couples TRBV27 to TRBJ2-5, with 13 nucleotides matching TRBD2. With V trimmed by 5 bases and J by 4 bases, 7 bases remained unmatched. This CDR3 contains 16 residues. Germline loops: CDR1 MNHEY, CDR2 SMNVEV (reference sequence). The chain's CDR3 is CASSAAWTSGRETQYF. Here the CDR3 DNA reads TGTGCCAGCAGTGCAGCTTGGACTAGCGGGAGAGAGACCCAGTACTTC.

The chain carries TRBV20-1 and TRBJ2-3, with D possibly matching TRBD1 (5 bases). V lost 0 bases to trimming and J lost 3 bases, with 13 bases between them. Germline CDR1 and CDR2: DFQATT and SNEGSKA (reference sequence). The CDR3 contains 15 residues. The CDR3 protein is CSARESDIWTDTQYF. The CDR3 bases are TGCAGTGCTAGAGAGTCGGACATATGGACAGATACGCAGTATTTT.

The chain is built from TRBV4-2 and TRBJ2-5; D gene unclear. Trimming shortened V by 4 bases and J by 1 base, and 10 bases separated the two germline ends. This CDR3 spans 14 amino acids. The germline CDR1 and CDR2 sequences are LGHNA and YNFKEQ. CDR3 sequence reads: CASSLSGFQETQYF. The CDR3 bases are TGTGCCAGCAGCCTGTCCGGGTTCCAAGAGACCCAGTACTTC.

This clonotype was seen just once. The chain joins TRBV20-1 to TRBJ2-7, with D unclear. The germline CDR1 and CDR2 sequences are DFQATT and SNEGSKA (reference sequence). CDR3 length equals 13 residues. Trimming took off 6 bases at V and 5 bases at J, with 17 bases between the two ends. Here the CDR3 DNA reads TGCAGTGCCTTGAGAGCGATGGTGAACGAGCAGTACTTC. Amino acids: CSALRAMVNEQYF.

The chain couples TRBV5-6 to TRBJ1-4, with D hard to call. Germline assignment: CDR1 SGHDT and CDR2 YYEEEE. The V end was cut by 1 base, the J end by 11 bases, with 9 bases between. The CDR3 is 12 residues long. CDR3 sequence (DNA): TGTGCCAGCAGCTTGATCGGTTACAAACTGTTTTTT. Amino acids: CASSLIGYKLFF.

The chain has TRBV4-3 and TRBJ2-7, with a possible D match to TRBD2 (6 bases). The CDR3 consists of 14 residues. Per germline, CDR1 LGHNA and CDR2 YSLEER. Between the trimmed V and J ends, which lost 0 bases and 3 bases, there was a span of 9 bases. CDR3 loop: CASSQDGGVYEQYF. CDR3 sequence (DNA): TGCGCCAGCAGCCAAGACGGCGGGGTCTACGAGCAGTACTTC.

The gene calls are TRBV27 and TRBJ1-6; D perhaps matches TRBD1 (5 bases). Trimming shortened V by 5 bases and J by 3 bases, and 5 bases separated the two germline ends. Germline V gene sequence: CDR1 MNHEY, CDR2 SMNVEV (reference sequence). The CDR3 extends over 13 amino acids. The CDR3 here is CASSDSYNSPLHF. DNA of the CDR3: TGTGCCAGCAGTGACAGCTATAATTCACCCCTCCACTTT.

V usage is TRBV19 and J usage is TRBJ2-7, with TRBD2 matching over 7 bases. This CDR3 comprises 13 residues. CDR1 LNHDA and CDR2 SQIVND come from the germline V gene (reference sequence). V was pared by 7 bases and J by 4 bases, with 7 bases of the junction left unmatched. CDR3 protein: CASTFAGAYEQYF. CDR3 nucleotides: TGTGCCAGTACATTCGCGGGAGCTTACGAGCAGTACTTC.

The J gene is TRBJ2-3, the V gene TRBV2, with 10 bases lining up with TRBD2. CDR1 and CDR2 (germline): SNHLY, FYNNEI. The CDR3 consists of 15 residues. After removal of 9 bases from V and 2 bases from J, the junction contained 8 bases not matched to a gene. CDR3 in amino acids: CAREQREGFTDTQYF. The CDR3 coding sequence is TGTGCCAGGGAACAGCGGGAGGGTTTCACAGATACGCAGTATTTT.